These 16 T cell receptor beta chains were sequenced from one sample in a study of tumor-infiltrating lymphocytes in oesophageal squamous cell carcinoma. MiXCR, applied by TCRdb to the PCR reads, yields one record per CDR3 protein. The data contain more than 9,000 distinct CDR3 sequences, approximately 49% of them seen just once; the ten biggest clones take up approximately 26%. The sequencing input was esophageal tumor tissue. The receptors derive from a male donor with esophageal squamous cell carcinoma.

This chain joins TRBV6-2 or TRBV6-3 and TRBJ2-4; D ambiguous. The end of the DNA fits TRBJ2-1 better, so the J call may be wrong. This CDR3 region has 12 residues. Germline CDR1 MNHEY, CDR2 SVGEGT. CDR3 protein: CASNWGDHEQFF. The CDR3 DNA is TGTGCCAGCAACTGGGGTGATCATGAGCAGTTCTTC.

Only one count was recorded for this clonotype. The chain is built from TRBV10-3 and TRBJ2-1, with unresolved D. The CDR3 extends over 16 amino acids. Looked up from germline, CDR1 is ENHRY and CDR2 is SYGVKD. V was trimmed by 4 bases and J by 3 bases, leaving 16 bases between them. In nucleotides, the CDR3 is TGTGCCATCAGTGGTGGCGGACCATTAAACTACAATGAGCAGTTCTTC. Amino acid sequence: CAISGGGPLNYNEQFF.

By frequency in the sample, this clonotype is medium-sized. V usage is TRBV11-2 and J usage is TRBJ2-1; 9 bases align to TRBD1. V gave up 5 bases and J gave up 6 bases; unmatched junction bases: 8. This CDR3 has 15 amino acids. CDR1 SGHAT and CDR2 FQNNGV come from the germline V gene. This chain's CDR3 is CASSVGQGSGNEQFF. CDR3 DNA sequence: TGTGCCAGCAGCGTAGGACAGGGGTCCGGCAATGAGCAGTTCTTC.

The rearrangement links TRBV11-2 to TRBJ1-5, with a tentative D call TRBD1 (5 bases). The CDR3 consists of 13 residues. V dropped 3 bases and J dropped 7 bases, with 10 bases sitting between them. CDR1 is SGHAT and CDR2 is FQNNGV in the germline V gene. The CDR3 sequence is CASSLGLQQPQHF. CDR3 DNA sequence: TGTGCCAGCAGCTTGGGACTCCAGCAGCCCCAGCATTTT.

By frequency in the sample, this clonotype is medium-sized. The CDR3 here is CASSIAWERQFF. DNA of the CDR3: TGTGCCAGTAGTATAGCATGGGAGAGGCAGTTCTTC. The V and J genes are TRBV19 and TRBJ2-1; a possible D gene is TRBD2 (5 bases). The CDR3 runs 12 residues. The V gene's germline CDR1 is LNHDA and CDR2 SQIVND (reference sequence). V lost 1 base, J lost 12 bases, and 10 bases lay in between.

The chain has TRBV4-2 and TRBJ2-1, with 11 bases fitting TRBD1. The end of the DNA aligns better with TRBJ2-7, so the J call may be wrong. CDR3 size: 14 residues. The V gene's germline CDR1 is LGHNA and CDR2 YNFKEQ. CDR3: CASSPDRGRWEQYF. The CDR3 region has the DNA TGTGCCAGCAGCCCGGACAGGGGGCGTTGGGAGCAGTACTTC.

This clonotype was recorded a few times. Possible read error: a much larger clone is one base away. The chain recombines TRBV5-6 with TRBJ2-1; tentatively, D is TRBD2 (5 bases). Germline loops: CDR1 SGHDT, CDR2 YYEEEE. The length of the CDR3 is 14 residues. The DNA of the CDR3 is TGTGCCAGCAGCCCCTATTTTGGGCTAGCCCCCCTGTACTTC. Protein sequence: CASSPYFGLAPLYF.

The rearrangement uses TRBV20-1 and TRBJ2-7; D is undetermined. CDR3 length: 14 amino acids. The V gene lost 3 bases and the J gene lost 7 bases, with 19 bases spanning the gap. The germline gives CDR1 DFQATT, CDR2 SNEGSKA (reference sequence). Written as DNA, the CDR3 is TGCAGTGCTAGCTTGCCGCCGGGTTACAATGAGCAGTACTTC. It specifies CSASLPPGYNEQYF.

This chain connects TRBV7-9 to TRBJ2-3; TRBD2 agrees at 8 bases. CDR1 is SEHNR and CDR2 is FQNEAQ in the germline V gene (reference sequence). With 3 bases clipped from V and 4 bases from J, the junction kept 6 bases outside the gene matches. The length of the CDR3 is 15 residues. The CDR3 reads CASSFLAGGADTQYF. CDR3 DNA: TGTGCCAGCAGCTTTCTGGCGGGAGGAGCAGATACGCAGTATTTT.

The chain joins TRBV7-6 to TRBJ1-1; the D gene is possibly TRBD1 (5 bases). Germline V lookup: CDR1 SGHVS, CDR2 FNYEAQ. The V gene lost 5 bases and the J gene lost 4 bases, with 23 bases spanning the gap. CDR3 length equals 17 residues. The CDR3 here is CASSSGRGIGRSTEAFF. The CDR3 DNA sequence: TGTGCCAGCAGCAGCGGACGGGGGATTGGACGCAGCACTGAAGCTTTCTTT.

The J gene is TRBJ2-6, the V gene TRBV28; D gene unclear. The V end was cut by 2 bases, the J end by 0 bases, with 5 bases between. Germline V CDR1 and CDR2: MDHEN, SYDVKM. This CDR3 is 15 amino acids long. The CDR3 here is CASSLGSSGANVLTF. For the CDR3, the DNA is TGTGCCAGCAGTTTAGGAAGCTCTGGGGCCAACGTCCTGACTTTC. The whole variable domain, remainder taken from reference TRBV28 and TRBJ2-6, is DVKVTQSSRYLVKRTGEKVFLECVQDMDHENMFWYRQDPGLGLRLIYFSYDVKMKEKGDIPEGYSVSREKKERFSLILESASTNQTSMYLCASSLGSSGANVLTFGAGSRLTVL.

This clonotype is medium-sized in the sample. V usage is TRBV5-6 and J usage is TRBJ2-7; D remains unclear. In germline, CDR1 is SGHDT, CDR2 YYEEEE. The V end was cut by 3 bases, the J end by 2 bases, with 12 bases between. The CDR3 length is 14 residues. CDR3 sequence reads: CASSWALGTYEQYF. In nucleotides, the CDR3 is TGTGCCAGCAGCTGGGCGCTAGGAACCTACGAGCAGTACTTC.

This clonotype was counted a few times. The DNA of the CDR3 is TGTGCCAGTGCTAAGCAAGCGGAAAACATTCAGTACTTC. Protein sequence: CASAKQAENIQYF. This chain joins TRBV6-2 or TRBV6-3 and TRBJ2-4, with D possibly TRBD2 on 5 matching bases. Germline V gene lookup returns CDR1 MNHEY and CDR2 SVGEGT. The CDR3 runs 13 residues. Trimming left V 9 bases short and J 5 bases short, with 14 bases between.

The V call is TRBV24-1, the J call TRBJ2-3; the D gene is possibly TRBD2 (5 bases). Trimming stripped 4 bases from V and 14 bases from J, with 27 bases between. Germline CDR1 KGHDR, CDR2 SFDVKD. The CDR3 length is 16 residues. The CDR3 spells CATSESGRFNTGELYF. In DNA, the CDR3 is TGTGCCACCAGTGAGTCCGGCAGGTTTAATACCGGGGAGCTGTATTTT.

The chain uses TRBV9 and TRBJ2-5; D may be TRBD2 (6 bases). The CDR3 has 14 amino acids. Trimming removed 4 bases from V and 5 bases from J, with 15 bases in between. In germline, CDR1 is SGDLS, CDR2 YYNGEE. The CDR3 sequence: CASSMTRSGETQYF. In nucleotides, the CDR3 is TGTGCCAGCAGCATGACACGGAGCGGGGAGACCCAGTACTTC. Full variable domain (missing parts from reference TRBV9 and TRBJ2-5): DSGVTQTPKHLITATGQRVTLRCSPRSGDLSVYWYQQSLDQGLQFLIQYYNGEERAKGNILERFSAQQFPDLHSELNLSSLELGDSALYFCASSMTRSGETQYFGPGTRLLVL.

In this sample, this clonotype is medium-sized. The rearrangement uses TRBV10-1 and TRBJ2-3; D unclear. Between the trimmed V and J ends, which lost 3 bases and 0 bases, there was a span of 7 bases. Germline V gene lookup returns CDR1 WNHNN and CDR2 SYGVQD (reference sequence). The CDR3 loop spans 14 amino acids. CDR3 sequence reads: CASSDSVSTDTQYF. In nucleotides, the CDR3 is TGCGCCAGCAGTGACAGCGTCAGCACAGATACGCAGTATTTT.